This record concerns one TCR beta chain sequence. There are 15 residues in the CDR3. Germline CDR1 is MNHEY and CDR2 is SMNVEV (reference sequence). V gave up 0 bases and J gave up 3 bases, with 12 bases separating them. In the authors' workflow: By means of reference gene primer amplification, nucleated cell counts were estimated. Only in-frame clones appear in the TCRdb table, and some are missing; sequencing was by immunoSEQ multiplex PCR. The DNA was the basis for D and trimming; V, J and clone size are from that table. The sample records around 200,000 clones, 70% to 90% being singletons. The data were obtained in a study of blood T cell repertoires in COVID-19. Looking at the study overall: Samples representing acute and convalescent COVID-19 were sourced from the United States, Italy and Spain. T cells, B-cell-depleted T cells, or PBMCs supplied cDNA or gDNA.

The chain is built from TRBV27 and TRBJ2-7; D perhaps matches TRBD1 (6 bases). The sample was peripheral blood. This TCR was recovered from a man in his forties with active or convalescent COVID-19. CDR3 nucleotides: TGTGCCAGCAGTTTATCCGGACAGTACGGCTACGAGCAGTACTTC. Protein product: CASSLSGQYGYEQYF.